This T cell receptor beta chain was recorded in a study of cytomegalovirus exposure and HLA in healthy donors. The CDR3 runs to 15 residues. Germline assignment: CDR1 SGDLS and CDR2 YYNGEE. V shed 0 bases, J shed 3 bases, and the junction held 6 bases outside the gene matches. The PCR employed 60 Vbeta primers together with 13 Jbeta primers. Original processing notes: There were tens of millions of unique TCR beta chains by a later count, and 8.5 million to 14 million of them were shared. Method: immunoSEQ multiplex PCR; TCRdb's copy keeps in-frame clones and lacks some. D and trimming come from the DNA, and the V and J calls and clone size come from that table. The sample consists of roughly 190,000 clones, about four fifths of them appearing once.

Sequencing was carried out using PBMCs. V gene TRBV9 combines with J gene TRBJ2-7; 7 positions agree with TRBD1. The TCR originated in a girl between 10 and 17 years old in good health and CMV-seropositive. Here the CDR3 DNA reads TGTGCCAGCAGCGTAGGTACAGGGGTGTACTACGAGCAGTACTTC. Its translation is CASSVGTGVYYEQYF.